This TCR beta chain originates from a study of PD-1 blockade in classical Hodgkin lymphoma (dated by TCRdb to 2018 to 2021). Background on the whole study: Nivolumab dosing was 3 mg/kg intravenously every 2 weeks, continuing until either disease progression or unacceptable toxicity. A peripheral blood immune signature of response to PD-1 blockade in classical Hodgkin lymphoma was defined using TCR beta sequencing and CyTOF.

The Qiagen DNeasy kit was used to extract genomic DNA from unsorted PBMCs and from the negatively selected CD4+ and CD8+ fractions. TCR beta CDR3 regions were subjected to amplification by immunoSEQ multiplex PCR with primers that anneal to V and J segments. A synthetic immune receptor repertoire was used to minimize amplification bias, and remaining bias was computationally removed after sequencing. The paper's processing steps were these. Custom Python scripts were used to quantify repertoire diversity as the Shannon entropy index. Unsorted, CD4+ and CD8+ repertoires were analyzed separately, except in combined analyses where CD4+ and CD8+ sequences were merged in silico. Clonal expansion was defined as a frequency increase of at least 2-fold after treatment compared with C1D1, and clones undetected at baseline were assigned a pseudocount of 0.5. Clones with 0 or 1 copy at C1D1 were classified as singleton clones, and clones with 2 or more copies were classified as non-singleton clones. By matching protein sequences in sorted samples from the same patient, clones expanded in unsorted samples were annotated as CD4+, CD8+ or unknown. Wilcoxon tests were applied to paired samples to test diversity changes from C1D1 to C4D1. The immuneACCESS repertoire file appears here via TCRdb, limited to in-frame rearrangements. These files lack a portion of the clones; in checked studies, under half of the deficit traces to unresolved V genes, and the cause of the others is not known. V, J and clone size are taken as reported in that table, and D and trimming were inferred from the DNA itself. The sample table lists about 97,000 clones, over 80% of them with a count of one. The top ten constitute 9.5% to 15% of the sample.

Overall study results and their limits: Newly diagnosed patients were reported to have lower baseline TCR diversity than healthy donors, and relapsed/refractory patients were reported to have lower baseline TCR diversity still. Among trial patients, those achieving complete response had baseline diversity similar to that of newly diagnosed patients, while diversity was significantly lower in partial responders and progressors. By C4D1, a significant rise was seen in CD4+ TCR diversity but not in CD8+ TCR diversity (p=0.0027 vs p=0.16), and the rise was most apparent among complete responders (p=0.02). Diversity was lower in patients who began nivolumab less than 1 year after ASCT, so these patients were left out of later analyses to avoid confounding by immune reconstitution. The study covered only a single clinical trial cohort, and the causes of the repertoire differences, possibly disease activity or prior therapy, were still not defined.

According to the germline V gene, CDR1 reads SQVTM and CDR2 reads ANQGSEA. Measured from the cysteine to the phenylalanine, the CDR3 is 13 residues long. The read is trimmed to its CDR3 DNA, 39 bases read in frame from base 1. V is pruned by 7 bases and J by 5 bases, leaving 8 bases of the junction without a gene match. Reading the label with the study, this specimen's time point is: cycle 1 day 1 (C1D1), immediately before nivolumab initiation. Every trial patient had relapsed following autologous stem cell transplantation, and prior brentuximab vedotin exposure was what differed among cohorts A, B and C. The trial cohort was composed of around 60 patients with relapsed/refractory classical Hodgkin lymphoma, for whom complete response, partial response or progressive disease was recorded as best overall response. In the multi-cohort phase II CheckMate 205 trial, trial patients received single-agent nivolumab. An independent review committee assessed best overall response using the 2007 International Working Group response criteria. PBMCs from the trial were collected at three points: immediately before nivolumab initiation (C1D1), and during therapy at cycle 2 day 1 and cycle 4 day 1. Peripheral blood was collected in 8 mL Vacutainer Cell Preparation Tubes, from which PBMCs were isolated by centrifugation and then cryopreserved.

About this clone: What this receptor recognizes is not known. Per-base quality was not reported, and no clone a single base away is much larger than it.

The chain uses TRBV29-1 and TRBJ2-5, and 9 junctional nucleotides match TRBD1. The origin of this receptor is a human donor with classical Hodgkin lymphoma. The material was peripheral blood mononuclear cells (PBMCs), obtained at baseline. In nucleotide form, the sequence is TGCAGCGCTGGGACAGGGCGGAAGGAGACCCAGTACTTC. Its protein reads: CSAGTGRKETQYF.